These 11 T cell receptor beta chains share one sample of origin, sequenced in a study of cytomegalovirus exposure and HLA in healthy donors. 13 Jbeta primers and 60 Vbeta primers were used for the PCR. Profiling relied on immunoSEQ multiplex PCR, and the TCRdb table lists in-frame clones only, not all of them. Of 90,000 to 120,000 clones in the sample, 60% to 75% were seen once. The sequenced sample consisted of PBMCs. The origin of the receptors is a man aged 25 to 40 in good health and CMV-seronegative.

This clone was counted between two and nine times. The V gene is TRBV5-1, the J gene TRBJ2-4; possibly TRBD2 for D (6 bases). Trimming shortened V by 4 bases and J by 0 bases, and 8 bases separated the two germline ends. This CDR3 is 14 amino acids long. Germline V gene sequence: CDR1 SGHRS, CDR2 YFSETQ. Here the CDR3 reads CASSPGLAKNIQYF. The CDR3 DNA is TGCGCCAGCAGCCCGGGACTAGCCAAAAACATTCAGTACTTC.

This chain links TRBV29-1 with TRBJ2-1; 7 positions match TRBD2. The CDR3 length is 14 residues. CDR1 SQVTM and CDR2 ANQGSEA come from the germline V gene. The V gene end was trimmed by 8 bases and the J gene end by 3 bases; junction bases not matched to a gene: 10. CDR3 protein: CSQIPTGGYNEQFF. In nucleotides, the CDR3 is TGCAGCCAAATTCCCACGGGAGGCTACAATGAGCAGTTCTTC.

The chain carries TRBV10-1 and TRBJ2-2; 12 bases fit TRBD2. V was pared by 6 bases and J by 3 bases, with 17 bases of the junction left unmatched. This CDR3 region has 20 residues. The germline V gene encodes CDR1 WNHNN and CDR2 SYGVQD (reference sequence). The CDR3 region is CASSRTLTSGSDVDTGELFF. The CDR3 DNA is TGCGCCAGCAGCCGAACCTTGACTAGCGGGAGTGACGTGGACACCGGGGAGCTGTTTTTT.

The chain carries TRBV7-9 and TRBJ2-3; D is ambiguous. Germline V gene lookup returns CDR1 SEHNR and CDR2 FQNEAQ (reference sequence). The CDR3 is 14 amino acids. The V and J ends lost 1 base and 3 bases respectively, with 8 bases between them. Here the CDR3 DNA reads TGTGCCAGCAGCTTAGTCCCGGGTACAGATACGCAGTATTTT. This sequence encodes CASSLVPGTDTQYF.

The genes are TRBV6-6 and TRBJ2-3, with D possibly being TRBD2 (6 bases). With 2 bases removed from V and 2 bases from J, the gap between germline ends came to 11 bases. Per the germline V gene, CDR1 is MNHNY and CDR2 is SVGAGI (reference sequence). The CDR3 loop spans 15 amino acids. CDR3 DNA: TGTGCCAGCAGTTACGGTGCGGGAAACACAGATACGCAGTATTTT. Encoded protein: CASSYGAGNTDTQYF.

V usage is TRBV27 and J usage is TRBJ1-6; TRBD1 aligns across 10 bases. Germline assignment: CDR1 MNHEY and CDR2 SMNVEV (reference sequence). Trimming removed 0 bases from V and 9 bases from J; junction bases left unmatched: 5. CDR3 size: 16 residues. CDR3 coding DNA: TGTGCCAGCAGTTTATCGCGGACAGGGGGTCCTTCACCCCTCCACTTT. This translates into CASSLSRTGGPSPLHF.

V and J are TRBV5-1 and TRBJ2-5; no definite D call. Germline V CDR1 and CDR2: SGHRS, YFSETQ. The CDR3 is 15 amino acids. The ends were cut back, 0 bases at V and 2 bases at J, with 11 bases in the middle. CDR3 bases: TGCGCCAGCAGCTTGGTTGTGGCGGATCAAGAGACCCAGTACTTC. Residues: CASSLVVADQETQYF.

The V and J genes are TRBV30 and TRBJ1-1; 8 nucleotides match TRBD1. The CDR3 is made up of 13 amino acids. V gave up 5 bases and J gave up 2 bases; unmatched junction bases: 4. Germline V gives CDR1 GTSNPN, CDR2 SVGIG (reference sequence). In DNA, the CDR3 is TGTGCCTGGCGGGGACAGGACAACACTGAAGCTTTCTTT. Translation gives CAWRGQDNTEAFF.

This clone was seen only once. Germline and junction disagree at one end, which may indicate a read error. This chain's CDR3 is CSSRSSYEQYF. Here the CDR3 DNA reads TGTTCCAGCAGGTCATCCTACGAGCAGTACTTC. The rearrangement uses TRBV7-9 and TRBJ2-7; D gene unclear. The germline V gene has CDR1 SEHNR and CDR2 FQNEAQ (reference sequence). The CDR3 is 11 amino acids. Using reference TRBV7-9 and TRBJ2-7 for the parts outside the CDR3, the full variable domain is DTGVSQNPRHKITKRGQNVTFRCDPISEHNRLYWYRQTLGQGPEFLTYFQNEAQLEKSRLLSDRFSAERPKGSFSTLEIQRTEQGDSAMYLCSSRSSYEQYFGPGTRLTVT.

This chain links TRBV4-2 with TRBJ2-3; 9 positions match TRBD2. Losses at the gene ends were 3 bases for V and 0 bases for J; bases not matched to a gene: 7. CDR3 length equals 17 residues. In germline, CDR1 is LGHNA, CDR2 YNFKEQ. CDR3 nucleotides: TGTGCCAGCAGCCAGGGTCTAGCGGGGCGGAGCACAGATACGCAGTATTTT. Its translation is CASSQGLAGRSTDTQYF.

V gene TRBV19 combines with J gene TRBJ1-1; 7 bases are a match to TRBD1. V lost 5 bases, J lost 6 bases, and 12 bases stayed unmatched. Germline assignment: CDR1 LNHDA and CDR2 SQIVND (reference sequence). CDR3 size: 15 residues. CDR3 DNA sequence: TGTGCCAGTAGTTCCGACAGGGTAGGTTTTTCTGAAGCTTTCTTT. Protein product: CASSSDRVGFSEAFF.